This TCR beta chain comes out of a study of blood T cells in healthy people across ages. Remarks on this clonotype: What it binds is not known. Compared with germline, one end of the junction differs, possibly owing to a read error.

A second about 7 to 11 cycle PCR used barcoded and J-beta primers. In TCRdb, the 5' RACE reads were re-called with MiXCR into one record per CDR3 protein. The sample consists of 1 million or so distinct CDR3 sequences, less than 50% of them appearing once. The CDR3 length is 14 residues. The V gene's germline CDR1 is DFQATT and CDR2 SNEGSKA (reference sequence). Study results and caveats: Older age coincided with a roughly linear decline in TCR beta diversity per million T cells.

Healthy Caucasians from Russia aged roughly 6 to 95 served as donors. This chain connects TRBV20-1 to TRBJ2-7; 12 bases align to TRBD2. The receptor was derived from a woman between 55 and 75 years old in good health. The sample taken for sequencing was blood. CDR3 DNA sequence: TGCAATGCTAACCCTAGCGGGAGGGCCCACGAGCAGTACTTC. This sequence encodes CNANPSGRAHEQYF.